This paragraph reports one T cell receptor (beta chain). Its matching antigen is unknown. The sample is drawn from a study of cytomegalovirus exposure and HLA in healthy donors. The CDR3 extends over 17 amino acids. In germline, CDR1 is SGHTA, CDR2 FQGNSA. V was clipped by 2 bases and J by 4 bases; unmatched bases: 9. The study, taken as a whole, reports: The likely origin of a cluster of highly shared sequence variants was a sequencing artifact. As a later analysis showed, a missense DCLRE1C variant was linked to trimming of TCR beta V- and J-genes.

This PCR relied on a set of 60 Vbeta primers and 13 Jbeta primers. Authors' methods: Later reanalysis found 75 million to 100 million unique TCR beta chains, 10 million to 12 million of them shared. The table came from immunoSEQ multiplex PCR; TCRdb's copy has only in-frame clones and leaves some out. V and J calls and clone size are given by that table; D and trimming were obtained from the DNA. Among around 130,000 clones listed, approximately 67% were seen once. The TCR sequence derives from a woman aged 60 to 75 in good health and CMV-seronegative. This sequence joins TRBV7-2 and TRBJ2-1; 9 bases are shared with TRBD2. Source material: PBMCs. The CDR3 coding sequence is TGTGCCAGCAGCTTAATGGCTAGCGGGGTGGGATACAATGAGCAGTTCTTC. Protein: CASSLMASGVGYNEQFF.